The TCR beta chain described here comes from a study of CD8 T cell repertoires and HIV-1 epitope variants. A remark on this clone: Its antigen is undetermined.

The CDR3 runs 12 residues. V dropped 4 bases and J dropped 9 bases, with 10 bases sitting between them. Germline V gene data show CDR1 as MNHNY and CDR2 as SVGAGI (reference sequence). Assay used: immunoSEQ multiplex PCR; TCRdb lists only in-frame clones, some missing. There are 5,000 to 6,500 clones in the sample; around 70% occur only once, and approximately 40% lies in the top ten. Sequenced sample: cultured CD8+ T cells derived from PBMCs. The gene calls are TRBV6-6 and TRBJ2-1; no clear D gene. This clonotype originated in a male donor with HIV. CDR3 sequence reads: CASSWSGGEQFF. The CDR3 DNA follows: TGTGCCAGCAGTTGGTCCGGCGGTGAGCAGTTCTTC.